This TCR beta chain emerged from a study of CD8 T cells in Susac syndrome. RNA, at about 0.45 to 1 ug, was reverse transcribed with random hexamers. The authors amplified TCR beta CDR3 across 54 Vbeta and 13 Jbeta using immunoSEQ multiplex PCR. TCRdb fed the immunoSEQ multiplex PCR reads into MiXCR, producing one record per CDR3 protein. The sample shows 51,000 or so distinct CDR3 sequences, approximately 93% of them seen only once. The CDR3 totals 11 residues. The germline V gene encodes CDR1 SQVTM and CDR2 ANQGSEA. V shed 6 bases, J shed 4 bases, and the junction held 1 base outside the gene matches. It was negative isolation that provided the CD8+ and CD4+ T cells, whereas TEMRA cells were enriched by FACS.

The chain has TRBV29-1 and TRBJ1-1; 8 positions match TRBD1. Sequenced input: CD8+ T cells from PBMCs. The TCR originated in a human donor in good health. DNA for the CDR3: TGCAGCGTCAGGGGGCGCACTGAAGCTTTCTTT. Its translation: CSVRGRTEAFF.